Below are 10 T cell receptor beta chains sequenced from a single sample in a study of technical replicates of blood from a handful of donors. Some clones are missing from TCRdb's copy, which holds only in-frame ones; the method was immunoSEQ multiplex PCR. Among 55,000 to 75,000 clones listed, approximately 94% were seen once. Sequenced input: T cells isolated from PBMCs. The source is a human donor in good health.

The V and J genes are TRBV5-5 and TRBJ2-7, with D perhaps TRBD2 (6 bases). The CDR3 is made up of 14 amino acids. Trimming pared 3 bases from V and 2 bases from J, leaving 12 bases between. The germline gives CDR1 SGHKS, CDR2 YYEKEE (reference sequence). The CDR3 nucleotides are TGTGCCAGCAGCTCATCCGGGGGACCCTACGAGCAGTACTTC. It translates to CASSSSGGPYEQYF.

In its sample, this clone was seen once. CDR3 protein: CSVGDTTNYGYTF. For the CDR3, the DNA is TGCAGCGTCGGGGACACAACTAACTATGGCTACACCTTC. The chain carries TRBV29-1 and TRBJ1-2; D might be TRBD1 (6 bases). The CDR3 is 13 residues long. Germline CDR1 reads SQVTM; CDR2 reads ANQGSEA. Trimming stripped 6 bases from V and 0 bases from J, with 11 bases between.

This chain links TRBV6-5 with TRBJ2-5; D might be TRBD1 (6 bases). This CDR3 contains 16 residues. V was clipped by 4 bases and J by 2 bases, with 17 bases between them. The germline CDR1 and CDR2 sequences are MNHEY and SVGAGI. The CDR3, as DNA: TGTGCCAGCAGTTTTCTCACCTCCGGACAGCAAGAGACCCAGTACTTC. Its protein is CASSFLTSGQQETQYF.

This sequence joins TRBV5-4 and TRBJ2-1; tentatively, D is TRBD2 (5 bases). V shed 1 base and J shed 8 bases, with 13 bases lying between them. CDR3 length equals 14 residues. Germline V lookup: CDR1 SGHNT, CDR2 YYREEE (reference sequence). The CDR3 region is CASSLRDYSHEQFF. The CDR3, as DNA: TGTGCCAGCAGCTTGAGAGACTATTCACATGAGCAGTTCTTC. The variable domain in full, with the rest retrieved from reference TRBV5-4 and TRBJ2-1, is ETGVTQSPTHLIKTRGQQVTLRCSSQSGHNTVSWYQQALGQGPQFIFQYYREEENGRGNFPPRFSGLQFPNYSSELNVNALELDDSALYLCASSLRDYSHEQFFGPGTRLTVL.

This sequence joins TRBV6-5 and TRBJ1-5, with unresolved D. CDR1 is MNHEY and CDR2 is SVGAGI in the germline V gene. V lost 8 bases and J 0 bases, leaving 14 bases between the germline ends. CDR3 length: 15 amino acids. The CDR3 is CASRIQEDSNQPQHF. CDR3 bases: TGTGCCAGCCGTATTCAGGAGGATAGCAATCAGCCCCAGCATTTT.

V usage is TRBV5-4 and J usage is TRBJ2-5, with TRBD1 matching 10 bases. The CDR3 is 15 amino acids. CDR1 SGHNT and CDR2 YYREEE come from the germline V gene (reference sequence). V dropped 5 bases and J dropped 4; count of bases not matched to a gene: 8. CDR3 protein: CASRSGQGHRETQYF. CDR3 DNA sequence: TGTGCCAGCAGATCGGGACAGGGGCATCGAGAGACCCAGTACTTC. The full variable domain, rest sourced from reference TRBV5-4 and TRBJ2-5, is ETGVTQSPTHLIKTRGQQVTLRCSSQSGHNTVSWYQQALGQGPQFIFQYYREEENGRGNFPPRFSGLQFPNYSSELNVNALELDDSALYLCASRSGQGHRETQYFGPGTRLLVL.

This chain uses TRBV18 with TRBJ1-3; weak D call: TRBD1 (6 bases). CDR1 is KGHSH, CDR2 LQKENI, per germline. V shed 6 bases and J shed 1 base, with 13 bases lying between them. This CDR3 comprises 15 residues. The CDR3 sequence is CASSSSRGSGNTIYF. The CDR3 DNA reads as TGTGCCAGCTCGTCTTCCAGGGGTTCTGGAAACACCATATATTTT.

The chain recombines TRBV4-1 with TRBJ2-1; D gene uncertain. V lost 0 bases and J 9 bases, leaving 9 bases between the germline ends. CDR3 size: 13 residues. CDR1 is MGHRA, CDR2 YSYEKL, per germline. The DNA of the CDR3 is TGCGCCAGCAGCCAAGATTGGAGAGGTGAGCAGTTCTTC. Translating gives CASSQDWRGEQFF.

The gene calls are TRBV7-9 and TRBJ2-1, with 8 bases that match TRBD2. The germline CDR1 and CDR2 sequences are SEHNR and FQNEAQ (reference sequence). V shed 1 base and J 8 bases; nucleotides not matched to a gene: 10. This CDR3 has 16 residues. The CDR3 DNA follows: TGTGCCAGCAGCTTAGTCAAGGGCGGGAGGAACGATGAGCAGTTCTTC. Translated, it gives CASSLVKGGRNDEQFF.

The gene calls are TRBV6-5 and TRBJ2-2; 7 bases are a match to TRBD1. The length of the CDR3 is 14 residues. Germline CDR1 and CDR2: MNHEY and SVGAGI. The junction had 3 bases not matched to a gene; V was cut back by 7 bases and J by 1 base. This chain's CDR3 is CASTRTGNTGELFF. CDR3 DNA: TGTGCCAGCACCAGGACAGGGAACACCGGGGAGCTGTTTTTT.